This T cell receptor beta chain was sequenced in a study of control samples from healthy donors and cancer patients. Data came from immunoSEQ multiplex PCR; TCRdb stores just in-frame clones and leaves some out. This table holds approximately 7,000 clones, around three quarters found once. This CDR3 is built from 15 residues. V lost 0 bases and J lost 5, with 15 bases in between. From germline, CDR1 is SGHRS and CDR2 YFSETQ. The sequenced material came from formalin-fixed, paraffin-embedded tissue. The chain links TRBV5-1 to TRBJ2-7; TRBD2 is a possible D gene (5 bases). This clonotype originated in a male donor with melanoma. CDR3 nucleotide sequence: TGCGCCAGCAGCTTGGTTTCCGGGGTTCTGCACGAGCAGTACTTC. Protein sequence: CASSLVSGVLHEQYF.